The source of this T cell receptor (beta chain) is a study of vaccination effects on CD4 cells after COVID-19 (dated by TCRdb to the early 2020s). Notes on the research overall: Each participant received two doses of an mRNA SARS-CoV-2 vaccine, either BNT162b2 or mRNA-1273. The Oncomine TCR Beta short-read assay on an Illumina iSeq 100 was used to sequence cultures from other donors in the study. The study compared SARS-CoV-2 spike-specific CD4+ TCR repertoires before and after mRNA vaccination in COVID-19 convalescent patients and infection-naive vaccine recipients. The full study included over 8 COVID-19 convalescent patients and several SARS-CoV-2-naive healthy vaccine recipients.

The ViraFEST assay stimulated PBMC with viral peptide pools and then used TCR sequencing to identify antigen-specific CD4+ T cell clonotypes by expansion. After 10 days of culture, CD4+ T cells were isolated with the EasySep CD4+ T cell isolation kit. Healthy vaccine recipients had no prior SARS-CoV-2 infection, confirmed by negative nucleocapsid antibodies before and after vaccination. Two million PBMC per well were cultured with 9 to 10 ug/ml peptides in IMDM containing about 5% human AB serum, around 9.7 IU/ml IL-2 and gentamicin. Half of the culture medium was replaced with fresh IL-2-containing medium on days 3 and 7. Unless otherwise noted, each peptide stimulation condition was cultured in triplicate wells. PBMC were separated from whole blood using Ficoll-Paque Plus gradient centrifugation and were then either cryopreserved at -140C or used fresh. The overlapping peptide pools covered the spike proteins of SARS-CoV-2 and of the common cold coronaviruses HCoV-NL63, HCoV-OC43 and HCoV-229E. Genomic DNA was extracted from cultured CD4+ T cells with the QIAamp micro DNA kit.

From the germline V gene, CDR1 is KGHDR and CDR2 is SFDVKD. The CDR3 covers 13 residues, taking in both the cysteine and the phenylalanine. The DNA shown is the 39-base CDR3, in frame from base 1. The germline V end is reduced by 9 bases and the J end by 5 bases; junction bases left unmatched: 2. Concerning this clone itself: The clone's antigen remains unknown. No much larger clone is present one base from it, and per-base qualities are unavailable.

Preparation of the library involved the immunoSEQ multiplex PCR assay. DNA from the CD4+ T cells that had been cultured and isolated underwent TCR beta CDR3 sequencing. The authors processed their data as follows. The analysis removed non-productive TCR sequences, trimmed reads to the CDR3 region, and retained only CDR3s that were 7 or more amino acids long. The MANAFEST web app was used to identify antigen-specific clonotypes by comparing expansion in peptide wells with expansion in reference cultures. To count as positive, a clone had to show expansion at FDR<0.05 compared with the reference and with all other wells, an odds ratio above 5, and a frequency above 0.1% in two replicate wells. Cross-reactive clonotypes were defined as significantly expanded in SARS-CoV-2 spike wells and in at least one common cold coronavirus spike condition. Using the stringdist R package, CDR3 similarity was measured by Levenshtein distance, and unrooted trees were constructed with ape in R 3.6.1. This immuneACCESS table, as held by TCRdb, lists in-frame sequences with V and J called but not all clones. Of the missing ones, under half trace to an unresolved V gene in checked studies; the others have no known cause. V and J calls and clone size are copied from that table; D and trimming were computed from the DNA. In this sample the table shows 55,000 to 65,000 clones, roughly 79% of which occur a single time. Together, the top ten hold more than 2% of the sample.

General conclusions and limits of the study: At late post-vaccination timepoints, both infection-induced and vaccine-induced clones showed marked clonal contraction, consistent with waning T cell responses. The study was limited by a small number of convalescent patients and lacked early post-infection timepoints. In healthy vaccine recipients, vaccine-induced clones were almost all SARS-CoV-2 mono-reactive, with only 1 of 255 cross-reactive with common cold coronaviruses.

Sequencing used CD4+ T cells from PBMCs cultured with HCoV-229E spike peptides, obtained before COVID-19 vaccination. Interpreted using the paper, the cell subset or site label stands for: HCoV-229E spike overlapping peptide pool stimulation. The sequence derives from a human donor who received a COVID-19 vaccine. The chain employs TRBV24-1 and TRBJ2-5, with TRBD2 matching 13 junction bases. CDR3 sequence: CATRTSGGETQYF. The DNA sequence reads TGTGCCACCCGGACTAGCGGGGGTGAGACCCAGTACTTC.